These 14 T cell receptor beta chains came from one sample sequenced in a study of T cell repertoires in cytomegalovirus infection. Via MiXCR, TCRdb re-called the reads, giving one row per CDR3 protein. The sample contains some 220,000 distinct CDR3 sequences, about 7% of which appear only once. The sample comprised PBMCs. The receptors originated from a human donor in good health (CMV status not recorded). Some clones in this sample may be carry-over from other donors' samples.

This clonotype was recorded at least ten times. This sequence joins TRBV19 and TRBJ1-5; D perhaps matches TRBD1 (5 bases). V lost 4 bases, J lost 2 bases, and 15 bases lay in between. Germline V gene sequence: CDR1 LNHDA, CDR2 SQIVND (reference sequence). The CDR3 is made up of 16 amino acids. This chain's CDR3 is CASSKGSWDGNQPQHF. The CDR3 DNA reads TGTGCCAGTAGTAAAGGGAGTTGGGACGGCAATCAGCCCCAGCATTTT.

This chain connects TRBV29-1 to TRBJ1-1; D not certain. V lost 7 bases and J 3 bases, leaving 12 bases between the germline ends. CDR3 length equals 12 residues. From germline, CDR1 is SQVTM and CDR2 ANQGSEA. CDR3 DNA: TGCAGCGCCCTCCCCGGGGACACTGAAGCTTTCTTT. Translating it yields CSALPGDTEAFF.

Ten or more counts support this clonotype. The genes are TRBV7-9 and TRBJ1-4; the D is unclear. CDR3 length equals 12 residues. V was clipped by 3 bases and J by 7 bases, with 6 bases between them. Germline CDR1 reads SEHNR; CDR2 reads FQNEAQ (reference sequence). In DNA form, the CDR3 reads TGTGCCAGCAGCTTCGGTATTGAAAAACTGTTTTTT. As protein: CASSFGIEKLFF.

This clonotype showed up just a few times. This rearrangement joins TRBV28 to TRBJ1-1, with D unresolved. The V end was cut by 5 bases, the J end by 6 bases, with 13 bases between. This CDR3 contains 13 residues. Germline CDR1 and CDR2: MDHEN and SYDVKM. CDR3 region: CASSLPVPPEAFF. CDR3 DNA sequence: TGTGCCAGCAGTCTCCCAGTCCCTCCTGAAGCTTTCTTT.

This clonotype has ten or more counts. V usage is TRBV25-1 and J usage is TRBJ2-7; D gene unclear. The germline V and J ends were trimmed by 4 bases and 0 bases, with 10 bases remaining between them. The CDR3 is 14 residues long. Germline V gives CDR1 MGHDK, CDR2 SYGVNS. DNA for the CDR3: TGTGCCAGCAGTGCCCGGTTTTCCTCCTACGAGCAGTACTTC. Protein sequence: CASSARFSSYEQYF.

This clonotype showed up many times. V and J are TRBV7-3 and TRBJ1-1; D is perhaps TRBD1 (6 bases). The germline CDR1 and CDR2 sequences are SGHTA and FQGTGA. CDR3 length equals 13 residues. The V and J ends lost 5 bases and 3 bases respectively, with 10 bases between them. The CDR3 nucleotides are TGTGCCAGCAGCGGACAGTATGACACTGAAGCTTTCTTT. This gives the protein CASSGQYDTEAFF.

Ten or more counts support this clonotype. The J gene is TRBJ1-2, the V gene TRBV5-8; no clear D. Germline V gene sequence: CDR1 SGHTS, CDR2 YDEGEE. This CDR3 contains 13 residues. The V and J ends lost 1 base and 9 bases respectively, with 13 bases between them. CDR3 DNA sequence: TGTGCCAGCAGCTTGTTTGAGGGTGGAAGCTACACCTTC. It translates to CASSLFEGGSYTF.

In its sample, this clonotype was seen many times. The chain couples TRBV7-2 to TRBJ2-2; 7 bases are a match to TRBD1. Germline loops: CDR1 SGHTA, CDR2 FQGNSA. This CDR3 region has 15 residues. V dropped 2 bases and J dropped 2; count of bases not matched to a gene: 2. The CDR3 sequence is CASSLRGGNTGELFF. Here the CDR3 DNA reads TGTGCCAGCAGCTTACGAGGGGGCAACACCGGGGAGCTGTTTTTT.

This clonotype was detected ten times or more. The chain uses TRBV6-1 and TRBJ1-1, with D perhaps matching TRBD1 (6 bases). V lost 7 bases and J lost 2, with 11 bases in between. The CDR3 spans 13 residues. CDR1 MNHNS and CDR2 SASEGT come from the germline V gene. The CDR3 loop is CASTGQINTEAFF. For the CDR3, the DNA is TGTGCCAGCACTGGACAGATAAACACTGAAGCTTTCTTT.

This clonotype was seen repeatedly, ten times or more. The J gene is TRBJ1-6, the V gene TRBV7-2; a possible D gene is TRBD1 (6 bases). In germline, CDR1 is SGHTA, CDR2 FQGNSA. CDR3 size: 15 residues. With 1 base removed from V and 10 bases from J, the gap between germline ends came to 14 bases. CDR3 nucleotides: TGTGCCAGCAGCTTAGAAGGCAGGGGACTCTCACCCCTCCACTTT. Protein sequence: CASSLEGRGLSPLHF.

This sequence joins TRBV20-1 and TRBJ1-1; D is perhaps TRBD1 (5 bases). Trimming removed 0 bases at V and 0 bases at J, with 17 bases between. This CDR3 is 17 amino acids long. In germline, CDR1 is DFQATT, CDR2 SNEGSKA (reference sequence). The CDR3 DNA sequence: TGCAGTGCTAGAGATTTAGGGAGGGGACCCATGAACACTGAAGCTTTCTTT. Encoded protein: CSARDLGRGPMNTEAFF.

This clonotype has ten or more counts. The chain couples TRBV20-1 to TRBJ1-1, with D possibly TRBD1 on 6 matching bases. CDR1 is DFQATT, CDR2 SNEGSKA, per germline (reference sequence). CDR3 length: 15 residues. Trimming shortened V by 0 bases and J by 5 bases, and 16 bases separated the two germline ends. Here the CDR3 reads CSARDPGDFRTEAFF. The CDR3 bases are TGCAGTGCTAGAGACCCAGGGGATTTTAGGACTGAAGCTTTCTTT.

The sample holds many counts of this clonotype. The chain recombines TRBV28 with TRBJ1-2; TRBD1 is a possible D gene (5 bases). Germline CDR1 reads MDHEN; CDR2 reads SYDVKM. V lost 3 bases, J lost 7 bases, and 15 bases lay in between. This CDR3 spans 14 amino acids. CDR3 nucleotide sequence: TGTGCCAGCAGTTTCAACAGGATACTGTCTGGCTACACCTTC. As protein: CASSFNRILSGYTF.

This clonotype was observed at least ten times. This chain uses TRBV7-2 with TRBJ1-5, with no clear D. The CDR3 extends over 13 amino acids. V was trimmed by 2 bases and J by 4 bases, leaving 6 bases between them. Germline V lookup: CDR1 SGHTA, CDR2 FQGNSA. CDR3 loop: CASSLMENQPQHF. DNA for the CDR3: TGTGCCAGCAGCTTAATGGAAAATCAGCCCCAGCATTTT.